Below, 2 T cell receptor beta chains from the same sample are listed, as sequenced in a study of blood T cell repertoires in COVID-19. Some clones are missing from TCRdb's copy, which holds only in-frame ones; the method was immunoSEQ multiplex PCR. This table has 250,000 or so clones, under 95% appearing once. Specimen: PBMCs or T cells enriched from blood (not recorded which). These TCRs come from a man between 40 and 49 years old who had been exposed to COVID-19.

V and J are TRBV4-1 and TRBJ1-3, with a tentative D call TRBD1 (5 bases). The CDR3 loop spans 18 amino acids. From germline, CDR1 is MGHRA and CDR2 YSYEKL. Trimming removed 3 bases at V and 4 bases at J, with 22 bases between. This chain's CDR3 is CASSQVLGAIDSGNTIYF. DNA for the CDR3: TGCGCCAGCAGCCAGGTCCTAGGGGCTATTGACTCAGGAAACACCATATATTTT.

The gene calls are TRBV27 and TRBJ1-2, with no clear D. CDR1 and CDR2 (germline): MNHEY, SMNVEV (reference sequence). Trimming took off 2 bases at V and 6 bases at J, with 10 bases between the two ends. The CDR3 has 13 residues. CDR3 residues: CASSLGGSHGYTF. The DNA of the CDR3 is TGTGCCAGCAGTTTAGGAGGGTCACATGGCTACACCTTC.